The 18 T cell receptor beta chains reported below all come from one sample, sequenced in a study of OX40 agonist ivuxolimab in advanced cancers. Clones were read by immunoSEQ multiplex PCR, and TCRdb kept only the in-frame ones, dropping some. The sample records tens of thousands of clones, 84% being singletons. The material sequenced was CD4+ or CD8+ T cells sorted from blood, taken in a trial of the OX40 agonist ivuxolimab. The receptors shown here come from an adult with an advanced solid tumor such as melanoma, head and neck, liver or kidney cancer.

This chain joins TRBV10-3 and TRBJ2-6; a weak D match, TRBD1 (5 bases). The length of the CDR3 is 16 residues. Per germline, CDR1 ENHRY and CDR2 SYGVKD. Trimming left V 8 bases short and J 0 bases short, with 14 bases between. The CDR3 is CAIPRAPDSGANVLTF. The CDR3 bases are TGTGCCATCCCCAGGGCGCCCGACTCTGGGGCCAACGTCCTGACTTTC.

The chain recombines TRBV5-1 with TRBJ2-7; D is possibly TRBD2 (5 bases). The V and J ends lost 4 bases and 0 bases respectively, with 17 bases between them. Germline V gene sequence: CDR1 SGHRS, CDR2 YFSETQ. CDR3 size: 16 residues. The CDR3 coding sequence is TGCGCCAGCAGCCTAGACGTTCCGGGAAACTCCTACGAGCAGTACTTC. This sequence encodes CASSLDVPGNSYEQYF.

The table lists this clone with a count of one. The chain joins TRBV19 to TRBJ2-1; 9 nucleotides agree with TRBD2. Germline V gene lookup returns CDR1 LNHDA and CDR2 SQIVND (reference sequence). The CDR3 runs 16 residues. V shed 7 bases, J shed 2 bases, and the junction held 9 bases outside the gene matches. The CDR3 region is CASKRLAGTPYNEQFF. In nucleotides, the CDR3 is TGTGCCAGTAAACGTCTAGCGGGAACCCCCTACAATGAGCAGTTCTTC.

The CDR3 nucleotides read TGTGCCAGCAGCTTAGGGGGTGGGGGAGAGGTTAACTATGGCTACACCTTC. Encoded protein: CASSLGGGGEVNYGYTF. J is TRBJ1-2 and V is TRBV7-2; D might be TRBD1 (5 bases). CDR1 is SGHTA, CDR2 FQGNSA, per germline. Trimming left V 1 base short and J 1 base short, with 16 bases between. This CDR3 contains 17 residues.

CDR3 loop: CATRSPSYNEQFF. DNA for the CDR3: TGTGCCACCCGGAGTCCCTCCTACAATGAGCAGTTCTTC. The V gene is TRBV19, the J gene TRBJ2-1; D ambiguous. The V gene's germline CDR1 is LNHDA and CDR2 SQIVND (reference sequence). This CDR3 comprises 13 residues. V lost 10 bases, J lost 0 bases, and 10 bases lay in between.

V is TRBV7-3 and J is TRBJ2-1, with D possibly matching TRBD1 (6 bases). This CDR3 comprises 11 residues. CDR1 is SGHTA, CDR2 FQGTGA, per germline. V was trimmed by 5 bases and J by 10 bases, leaving 9 bases between them. The CDR3 region has the DNA TGTGCCAGCAGCCCCGGACAGGAGCAGTTCTTC. Its translation: CASSPGQEQFF.

The gene calls are TRBV23-1 and TRBJ1-5, with D tentatively TRBD1 (6 bases). TRBV23-1 qualifies as an ORF whose function is uncertain. The length of the CDR3 is 14 residues. The ends were cut back, 0 bases at V and 6 bases at J, with 9 bases in the middle. CDR3 sequence (DNA): TGCGCCAGCAGTCAATCGAAACAGGGTCAGCCCCAGCATTTT. This sequence encodes CASSQSKQGQPQHF.

The chain joins TRBV16 to TRBJ1-2; tentatively, D is TRBD1 (5 bases). Per germline, CDR1 KGHSY and CDR2 FQNENV. The CDR3 has 14 amino acids. The V gene lost 6 bases and the J gene lost 5 bases, with 16 bases spanning the gap. CDR3 protein: CASSPIPGLYGYTF. CDR3 nucleotide sequence: TGTGCCAGCAGTCCAATCCCAGGGCTTTATGGCTACACCTTC.

The chain carries TRBV6-1 and TRBJ2-7, with 7 bases aligning to TRBD2. This CDR3 spans 14 amino acids. The V and J ends lost 7 bases and 3 bases, in that order; junction bases with no gene match: 9. From germline, CDR1 is MNHNS and CDR2 SASEGT. The CDR3 reads CASNERDGHYEQYF. Written as DNA, the CDR3 is TGTGCCAGCAACGAGCGGGATGGGCACTACGAGCAGTACTTC.

This clone ranks as medium-sized. The chain is built from TRBV28 and TRBJ2-1, with 7 bases that match TRBD1. J lost 7 bases, V lost 6 bases, and 12 bases had no gene match. CDR3 length equals 15 residues. Germline assignment: CDR1 MDHEN and CDR2 SYDVKM. CDR3: CASSPQGPRGNEQFF. DNA of the CDR3: TGTGCCAGCAGCCCACAGGGCCCCAGGGGGAATGAGCAGTTCTTC.

This clone was counted once. The rearrangement uses TRBV11-2 and TRBJ1-1; no reliable D call. The germline V gene encodes CDR1 SGHAT and CDR2 FQNNGV. Trimming removed 2 bases at V and 1 base at J, with 5 bases between. This CDR3 has 13 amino acids. The CDR3 DNA reads TGTGCCAGCAGCTTATTTCAGAACACTGAAGCTTTCTTT. Translating it yields CASSLFQNTEAFF. Variable domain in full (rest from reference TRBV11-2 and TRBJ1-1): EAGVAQSPRYKIIEKRQSVAFWCNPISGHATLYWYQQILGQGPKLLIQFQNNGVVDDSQLPKDRFSAERLKGVDSTLKIQPAKLEDSAVYLCASSLFQNTEAFFGQGTRLTVV.

The chain joins TRBV29-1 to TRBJ1-4, with 8 bases identical to TRBD1. CDR1 and CDR2 from the germline V gene are SQVTM and ANQGSEA. V was pared by 6 bases and J by 4 bases, with 4 bases of the junction left unmatched. There are 13 residues in the CDR3. The CDR3, as DNA: TGCAGCGTCGGACAGGGCCGTAATGAAAAACTGTTTTTT. As protein: CSVGQGRNEKLFF.

The chain uses TRBV7-8 and TRBJ2-5; perhaps TRBD2 as D (6 bases). Germline CDR1 and CDR2: SGHVS and FQNEAQ. CDR3 length: 19 residues. V lost 1 base, J lost 5 bases, and 26 bases lay in between. CDR3 bases: TGTGCCAGCAGCTTAGTGTCGGGGTCCGGGGAGGCATCCCTTGAGACCCAGTACTTC. Its protein product is CASSLVSGSGEASLETQYF. Variable domain in full (rest from reference TRBV7-8 and TRBJ2-5): GAGVSQSPRYKVAKRGQDVALRCDPISGHVSLFWYQQALGQGPEFLTYFQNEAQLDKSGLPSDRFFAERPEGSVSTLKIQRTQQEDSAVYLCASSLVSGSGEASLETQYFGPGTRLLVL.

The chain links TRBV5-1 to TRBJ2-2; TRBD1 agrees at 8 bases. Germline CDR1 and CDR2: SGHRS and YFSETQ. J was trimmed by 4 bases and V by 3 bases; bases with no gene match: 5. The CDR3 totals 15 residues. Here the CDR3 reads CASSSWTGTTGELFF. The CDR3 DNA sequence: TGCGCCAGCAGCTCCTGGACAGGGACCACCGGGGAGCTGTTTTTT.

The chain joins TRBV19 to TRBJ2-1, with a tentative D call TRBD1 (5 bases). Looked up from germline, CDR1 is LNHDA and CDR2 is SQIVND (reference sequence). V shed 7 bases and J shed 6 bases, with 13 bases lying between them. The CDR3 has 13 residues. The CDR3: CASNPGLSNEQFF. DNA of the CDR3: TGTGCCAGTAACCCAGGGTTGTCCAATGAGCAGTTCTTC.

This clone was found a few times. The rearrangement uses TRBV11-3 and TRBJ2-3; 8 bases fit TRBD1. CDR1 and CDR2 from the germline V gene are SGHNT and YENEEA. The V and J ends lost 4 bases and 0 bases, in that order; junction bases with no gene match: 9. This CDR3 is 17 amino acids long. The CDR3: CASSSGQGNPSTDTQYF. The CDR3 region has the DNA TGTGCCAGCAGCTCCGGACAGGGCAACCCTAGCACAGATACGCAGTATTTT.

V gene TRBV6-1 combines with J gene TRBJ2-1; D tentatively fits TRBD1 or TRBD2 (5 bases each). Germline assignment: CDR1 MNHNS and CDR2 SASEGT. The CDR3 contains 15 residues. V lost 7 bases and J lost 5, with 18 bases in between. CDR3 sequence: CASTSGWRRDNEQFF. The CDR3 bases are TGTGCCAGCACCTCGGGGTGGCGCAGGGACAATGAGCAGTTCTTC.

V usage is TRBV19 and J usage is TRBJ2-1; 7 nucleotides agree with TRBD1. The trim removed 7 bases at V and 6 bases at J, leaving 12 bases unmatched. This CDR3 is 15 amino acids long. Germline V gene sequence: CDR1 LNHDA, CDR2 SQIVND (reference sequence). The CDR3 loop is CASTTSTGAFNEQFF. In DNA form, the CDR3 reads TGTGCCAGTACCACTTCAACAGGGGCCTTCAATGAGCAGTTCTTC.